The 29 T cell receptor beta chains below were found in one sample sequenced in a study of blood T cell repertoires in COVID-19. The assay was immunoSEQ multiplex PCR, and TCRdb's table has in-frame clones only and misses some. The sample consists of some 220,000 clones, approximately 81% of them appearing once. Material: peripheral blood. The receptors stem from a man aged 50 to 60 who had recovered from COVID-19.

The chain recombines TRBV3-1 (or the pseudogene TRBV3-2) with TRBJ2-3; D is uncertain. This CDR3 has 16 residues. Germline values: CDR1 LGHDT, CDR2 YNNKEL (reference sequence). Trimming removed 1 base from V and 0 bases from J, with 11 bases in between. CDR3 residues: CASSQGRRSSTDTQYF. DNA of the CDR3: TGTGCCAGCAGCCAAGGGCGGCGGTCTAGCACAGATACGCAGTATTTT.

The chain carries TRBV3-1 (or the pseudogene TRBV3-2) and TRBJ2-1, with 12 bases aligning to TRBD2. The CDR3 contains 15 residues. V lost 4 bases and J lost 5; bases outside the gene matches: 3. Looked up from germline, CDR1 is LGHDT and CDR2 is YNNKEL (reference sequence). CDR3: CASSPGLAGNNEQFF. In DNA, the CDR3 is TGTGCCAGCAGCCCCGGACTAGCGGGAAACAATGAGCAGTTCTTC.

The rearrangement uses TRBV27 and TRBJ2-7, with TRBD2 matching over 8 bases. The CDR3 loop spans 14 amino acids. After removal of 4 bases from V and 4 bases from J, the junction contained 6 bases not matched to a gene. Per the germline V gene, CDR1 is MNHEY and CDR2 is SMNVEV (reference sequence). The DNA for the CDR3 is TGTGCCAGCAGTTCGGGAGGGCCTCAGTACGAGCAGTACTTC. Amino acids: CASSSGGPQYEQYF.

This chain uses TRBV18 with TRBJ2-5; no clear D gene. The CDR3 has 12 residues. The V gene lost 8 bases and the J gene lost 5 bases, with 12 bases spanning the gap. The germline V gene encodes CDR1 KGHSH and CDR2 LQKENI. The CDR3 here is CASGVNAETQYF. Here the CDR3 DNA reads TGTGCCAGCGGAGTCAACGCGGAGACCCAGTACTTC.

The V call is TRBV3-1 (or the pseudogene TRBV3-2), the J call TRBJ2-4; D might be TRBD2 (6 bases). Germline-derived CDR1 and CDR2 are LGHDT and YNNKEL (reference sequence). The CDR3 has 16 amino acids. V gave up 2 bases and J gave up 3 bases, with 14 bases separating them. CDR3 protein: CASSQISGVGKNIQYF. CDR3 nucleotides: TGTGCCAGCAGCCAAATCTCGGGAGTAGGCAAAAACATTCAGTACTTC.

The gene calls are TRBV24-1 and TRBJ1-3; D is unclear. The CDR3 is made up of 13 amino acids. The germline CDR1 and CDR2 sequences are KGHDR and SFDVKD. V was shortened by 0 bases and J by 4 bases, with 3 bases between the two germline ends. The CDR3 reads CATSDLRGNTIYF. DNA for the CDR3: TGTGCCACCAGTGATTTGCGGGGAAACACCATATATTTT.

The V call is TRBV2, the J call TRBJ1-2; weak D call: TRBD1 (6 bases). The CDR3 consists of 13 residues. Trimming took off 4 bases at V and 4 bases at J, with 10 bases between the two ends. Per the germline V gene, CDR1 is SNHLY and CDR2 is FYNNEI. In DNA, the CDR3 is TGTGCCAGCAGTGTCTCAGGGGCCTATGGCTACACCTTC. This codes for CASSVSGAYGYTF.

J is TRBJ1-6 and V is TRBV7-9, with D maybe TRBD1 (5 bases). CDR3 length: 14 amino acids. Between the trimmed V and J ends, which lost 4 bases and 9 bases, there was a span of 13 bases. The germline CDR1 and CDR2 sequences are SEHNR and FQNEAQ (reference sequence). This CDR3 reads CASSSMGGTSPLHF. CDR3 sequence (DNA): TGTGCCAGCAGCTCTATGGGAGGGACTTCACCCCTCCACTTT.

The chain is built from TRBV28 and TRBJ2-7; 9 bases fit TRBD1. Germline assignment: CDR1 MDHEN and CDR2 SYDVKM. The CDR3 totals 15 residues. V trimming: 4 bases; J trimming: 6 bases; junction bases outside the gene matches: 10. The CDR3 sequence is CASSSPGQGSVEQYF. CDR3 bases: TGTGCCAGCAGTTCCCCTGGACAGGGGTCGGTCGAGCAGTACTTC. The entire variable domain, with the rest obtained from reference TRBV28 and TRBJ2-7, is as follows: DVKVTQSSRYLVKRTGEKVFLECVQDMDHENMFWYRQDPGLGLRLIYFSYDVKMKEKGDIPEGYSVSREKKERFSLILESASTNQTSMYLCASSSPGQGSVEQYFGPGTRLTVT.

CDR3 nucleotide sequence: TGTGCCATCAGTGGGACTAGCGGGAGCTACGAGCAGTACTTC. Translation gives CAISGTSGSYEQYF. V and J are TRBV10-3 and TRBJ2-7; 13 bases agree with TRBD2. CDR3 size: 14 residues. Germline-derived CDR1 and CDR2 are ENHRY and SYGVKD. V lost 4 bases and J lost 3; bases outside the gene matches: 0.

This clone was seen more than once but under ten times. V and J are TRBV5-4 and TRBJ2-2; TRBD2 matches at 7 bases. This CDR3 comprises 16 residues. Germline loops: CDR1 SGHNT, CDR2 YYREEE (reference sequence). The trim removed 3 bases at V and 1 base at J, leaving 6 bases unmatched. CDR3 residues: CASSSKSGKNTGELFF. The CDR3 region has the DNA TGTGCCAGCAGCTCTAAAAGCGGGAAGAACACCGGGGAGCTGTTTTTT.

Written as DNA, the CDR3 is TGCGCCAGCAGGGTTCAGGGAGGCCTTCGCTATGGCTACACCTTC. The encoded protein is CASRVQGGLRYGYTF. V gene TRBV5-1 combines with J gene TRBJ1-2; a possible D gene is TRBD1 (5 bases). CDR3 size: 15 residues. Germline lookup yields CDR1 SGHRS and CDR2 YFSETQ. Trimming shortened V by 5 bases and J by 4 bases, and 18 bases separated the two germline ends.

CDR3 in DNA: TGTGCCAGCAGCCGAGGGGGTCGGAACACTGAAGCTTTCTTT. This gives the protein CASSRGGRNTEAFF. The J gene is TRBJ1-1, the V gene TRBV2; D is possibly TRBD1 (6 bases). Trimming left V 6 bases short and J 1 base short, with 12 bases between. The CDR3 loop spans 14 amino acids. From germline, CDR1 is SNHLY and CDR2 FYNNEI. The full variable domain, with the rest looked up from reference TRBV2 and TRBJ1-1, is EPEVTQTPSHQVTQMGQEVILRCVPISNHLYFYWYRQILGQKVEFLVSFYNNEISEKSEIFDDQFSVERPDGSNFTLKIRSTKLEDSAMYFCASSRGGRNTEAFFGQGTRLTVV.

The CDR3 reads CASSSRGGLAGGQNTGELFF. The CDR3 nucleotides are TGCGCCAGCAGCTCGAGAGGTGGACTAGCGGGAGGGCAGAACACCGGGGAGCTGTTTTTT. V and J are TRBV5-1 and TRBJ2-2; TRBD2 matches 15 bases. This CDR3 region has 20 residues. Germline values: CDR1 SGHRS, CDR2 YFSETQ. V gave up 3 bases and J gave up 1 base; unmatched junction bases: 10.

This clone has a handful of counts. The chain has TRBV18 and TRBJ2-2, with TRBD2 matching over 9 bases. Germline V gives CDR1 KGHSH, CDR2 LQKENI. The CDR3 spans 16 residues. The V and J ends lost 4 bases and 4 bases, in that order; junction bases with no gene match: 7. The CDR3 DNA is TGTGCCAGCTCACTAATAGCGGGAGAGGCCACCGGGGAGCTGTTTTTT. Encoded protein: CASSLIAGEATGELFF.

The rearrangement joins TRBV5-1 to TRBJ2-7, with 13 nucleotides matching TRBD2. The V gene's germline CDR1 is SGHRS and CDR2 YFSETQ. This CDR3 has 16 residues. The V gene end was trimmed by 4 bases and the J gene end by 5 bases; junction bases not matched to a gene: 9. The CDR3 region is CASSPGRTSGSHEQYF. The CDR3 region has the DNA TGCGCCAGCAGCCCTGGTCGGACTAGCGGGAGCCACGAGCAGTACTTC. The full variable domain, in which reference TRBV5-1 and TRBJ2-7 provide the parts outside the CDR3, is KAGVTQTPRYLIKTRGQQVTLSCSPISGHRSVSWYQQTPGQGLQFLFEYFSETQRNKGNFPGRFSGRQFSNSRSEMNVSTLELGDSALYLCASSPGRTSGSHEQYFGPGTRLTVT.

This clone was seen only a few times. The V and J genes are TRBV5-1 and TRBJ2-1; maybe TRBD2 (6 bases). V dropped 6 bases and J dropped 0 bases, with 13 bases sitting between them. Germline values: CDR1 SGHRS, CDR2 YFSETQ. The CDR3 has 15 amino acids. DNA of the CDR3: TGCGCCAGCACCCTGGAGGGAGGCTCCTACAATGAGCAGTTCTTC. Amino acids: CASTLEGGSYNEQFF.

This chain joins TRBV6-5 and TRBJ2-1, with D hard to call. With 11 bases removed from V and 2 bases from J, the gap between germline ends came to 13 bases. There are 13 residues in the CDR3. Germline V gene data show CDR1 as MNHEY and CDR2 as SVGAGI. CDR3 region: CASSPPTYNEQFF. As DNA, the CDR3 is TGTGCCTCCTCCCCGCCTACCTACAATGAGCAGTTCTTC.

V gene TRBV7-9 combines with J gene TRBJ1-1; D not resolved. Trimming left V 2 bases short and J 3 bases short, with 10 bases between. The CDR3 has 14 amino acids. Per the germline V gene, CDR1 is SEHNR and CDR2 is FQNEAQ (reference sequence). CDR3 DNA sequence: TGTGCCAGCAGCTTAAATCCGGTCTACACTGAAGCTTTCTTT. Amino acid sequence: CASSLNPVYTEAFF.

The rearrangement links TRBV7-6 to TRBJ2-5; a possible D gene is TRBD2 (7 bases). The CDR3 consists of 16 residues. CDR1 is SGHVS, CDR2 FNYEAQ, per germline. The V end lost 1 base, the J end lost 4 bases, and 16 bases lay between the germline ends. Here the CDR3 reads CASSLDPGGRAETQYF. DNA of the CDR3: TGTGCCAGCAGCTTAGATCCGGGGGGCAGAGCAGAGACCCAGTACTTC.

In nucleotides, the CDR3 is TGTGCCAGCAGTTTACCGGCTGGGGACAGGGGGGACGAAAAACTGTTTTTT. Its translation: CASSLPAGDRGDEKLFF. This chain connects TRBV27 to TRBJ1-4; 11 bases are shared with TRBD1. J gave up 8 bases and V 2 bases, and 10 bases lay outside the gene matches. Germline V gives CDR1 MNHEY, CDR2 SMNVEV (reference sequence). This CDR3 is 17 amino acids long.

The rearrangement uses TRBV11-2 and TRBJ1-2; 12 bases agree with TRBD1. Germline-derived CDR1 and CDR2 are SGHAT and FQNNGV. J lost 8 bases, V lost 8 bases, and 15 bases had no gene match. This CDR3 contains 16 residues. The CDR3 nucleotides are TGTGCCAGCGCCGCCCTTCCCCGGGACAGGGGGCGCGGCTACACCTTC. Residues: CASAALPRDRGRGYTF.

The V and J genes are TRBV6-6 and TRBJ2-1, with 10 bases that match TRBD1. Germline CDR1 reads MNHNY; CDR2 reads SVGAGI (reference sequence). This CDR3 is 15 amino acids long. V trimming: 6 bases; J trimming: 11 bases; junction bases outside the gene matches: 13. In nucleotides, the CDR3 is TGTGCCAGCAGCTCCGTGGGGACAGGGGATTCGAAGCAGTTCTTC. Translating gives CASSSVGTGDSKQFF.

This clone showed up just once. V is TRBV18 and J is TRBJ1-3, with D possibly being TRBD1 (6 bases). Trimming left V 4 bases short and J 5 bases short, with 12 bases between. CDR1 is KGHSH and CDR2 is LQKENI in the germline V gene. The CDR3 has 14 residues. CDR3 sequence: CASSLSDRRNTIYF. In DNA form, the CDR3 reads TGTGCCAGCTCACTCAGCGACAGGAGAAACACCATATATTTT.

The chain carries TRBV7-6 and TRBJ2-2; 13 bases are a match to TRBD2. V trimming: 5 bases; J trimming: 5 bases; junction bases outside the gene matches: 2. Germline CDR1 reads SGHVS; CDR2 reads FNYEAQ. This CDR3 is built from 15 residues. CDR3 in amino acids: CASSPGLAGTGELFF. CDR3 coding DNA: TGTGCCAGCAGCCCGGGACTAGCGGGGACCGGGGAGCTGTTTTTT.

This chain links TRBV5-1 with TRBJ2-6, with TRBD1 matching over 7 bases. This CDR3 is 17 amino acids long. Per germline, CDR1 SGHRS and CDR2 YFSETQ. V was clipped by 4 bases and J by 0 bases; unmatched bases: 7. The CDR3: CASSAGQALSGANVLTF. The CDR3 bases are TGCGCCAGCAGCGCAGGACAGGCCCTCTCTGGGGCCAACGTCCTGACTTTC.

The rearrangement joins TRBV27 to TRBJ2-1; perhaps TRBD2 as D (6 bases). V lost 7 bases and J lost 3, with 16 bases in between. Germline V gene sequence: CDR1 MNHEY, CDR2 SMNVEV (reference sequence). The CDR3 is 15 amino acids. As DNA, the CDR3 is TGTGCCAGCATGTCCGGTAGCGGCCTCTACAATGAGCAGTTCTTC. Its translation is CASMSGSGLYNEQFF.

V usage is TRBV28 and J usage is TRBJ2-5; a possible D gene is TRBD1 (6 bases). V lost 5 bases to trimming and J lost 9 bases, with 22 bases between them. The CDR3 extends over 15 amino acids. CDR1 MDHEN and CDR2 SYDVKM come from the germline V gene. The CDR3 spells CASSTTRDTSRAQYF. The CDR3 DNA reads TGTGCCAGCAGTACTACAAGGGACACCAGTCGGGCCCAGTACTTC.

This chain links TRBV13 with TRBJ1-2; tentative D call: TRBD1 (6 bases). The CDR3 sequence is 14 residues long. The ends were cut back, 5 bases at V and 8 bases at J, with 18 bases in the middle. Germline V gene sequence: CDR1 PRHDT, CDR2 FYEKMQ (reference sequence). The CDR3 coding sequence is TGTGCCAGCAGCCCTCAAACAGGGTTACGCGGCTACACCTTC. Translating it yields CASSPQTGLRGYTF.